These T cell receptor beta chains were read from a single sample in a study of glioma-infiltrating T cells. TCRdb ran MiXCR on the multiplex PCR reads and lists one entry per CDR3 protein. The sample has around 170,000 distinct CDR3 sequences, under 55% seen once. The sequencing input was glioma tissue, nonneoplastic brain tissue, or PBMCs (not recorded which). The receptors come from a human donor with low-grade glioma or glioblastoma, undergoing nonglioma brain surgery, or in good health (not recorded which). Both conserved end residues are part of each CDR3. The D gene is left open where the match is weak. Some rows mark clone size as missing; the rest say once, few, many or name a class of expanded clone.

cdr3_aa: CASSLGRRVSYNEQFF; cdr3_nt: TGCGCCAGCAGCTTGGGACGGAGAGTATCCTACAATGAGCAGTTCTTC; clone_size: many; j_call: TRBJ2-1; d_call: NA; v_call: TRBV5-1
cdr3_aa: CASRGAGRESQETQYF; cdr3_nt: TGTGCCAGCAGAGGGGCAGGGCGGGAGAGCCAAGAGACCCAGTACTTC; clone_size: NA; j_call: TRBJ2-5; d_call: TRBD2; v_call: TRBV28
cdr3_aa: CASSRRSYRERVNEQFF; cdr3_nt: TGTGCCAGCAGCCGCAGATCTTACAGGGAGCGGGTCAATGAGCAGTTCTTC; clone_size: NA; j_call: TRBJ2-1; d_call: NA; v_call: TRBV14
cdr3_aa: CASRVGTGGSYGYTF; cdr3_nt: TGTGCCAGCAGAGTCGGGACAGGGGGAAGCTATGGCTACACCTTC; clone_size: many; j_call: TRBJ1-2; d_call: TRBD1; v_call: TRBV2
cdr3_aa: CASSSRPSEQYF; cdr3_nt: TGTGCCAGCAGTTCTCGGCCCAGCGAGCAGTACTTC; clone_size: many; j_call: TRBJ2-7; d_call: NA; v_call: TRBV28
cdr3_aa: CSAGTGDYEQYF; cdr3_nt: TGCAGCGCCGGGACAGGGGACTACGAGCAGTACTTC; clone_size: few; j_call: TRBJ2-7; d_call: TRBD1; v_call: TRBV29-1
cdr3_aa: CASKMGQGADGYTF; cdr3_nt: TGTGCCAGCAAAATGGGACAGGGGGCGGATGGCTACACCTTC; clone_size: NA; j_call: TRBJ1-2; d_call: TRBD1; v_call: TRBV5-4
cdr3_aa: CASSEGHPRAYGYTF; cdr3_nt: TGTGCCAGCAGCGAAGGACACCCCAGAGCCTATGGCTACACCTTC; clone_size: NA; j_call: TRBJ1-2; d_call: NA; v_call: TRBV25-1
cdr3_aa: CASTQRGAGGTETQYF; cdr3_nt: TGTGCCAGCACCCAAAGAGGGGCAGGGGGCACGGAGACCCAGTACTTC; clone_size: NA; j_call: TRBJ2-5; d_call: TRBD1; v_call: TRBV2
cdr3_aa: CASSSGLAVYNEQFF; cdr3_nt: TGCGCCAGCAGCTCTGGACTAGCGGTTTACAATGAGCAGTTCTTC; clone_size: NA; j_call: TRBJ2-1; d_call: TRBD2; v_call: TRBV5-1
cdr3_aa: CASRLQDGSYEQYF; cdr3_nt: TGTGCCAGCAGATTACAGGACGGATCCTACGAGCAGTACTTC; clone_size: NA; j_call: TRBJ2-7; d_call: NA; v_call: TRBV12-3/TRBV12-4
cdr3_aa: CASRPAGLAKNIQYF; cdr3_nt: TGTGCCAGCAGGCCTGCAGGGCTAGCCAAAAACATTCAGTACTTC; clone_size: many; j_call: TRBJ2-4; d_call: NA; v_call: TRBV28
cdr3_aa: CSARDYGGLREKLFF; cdr3_nt: TGCAGTGCTAGAGATTACGGGGGACTACGCGAAAAACTGTTTTTT; clone_size: many; j_call: TRBJ1-4; d_call: NA; v_call: TRBV20-1
cdr3_aa: CASSLASDGTYEQYF; cdr3_nt: TGTGCCAGTAGTCTTGCTAGTGACGGGACCTACGAGCAGTACTTC; clone_size: few; j_call: TRBJ2-7; d_call: NA; v_call: TRBV19
cdr3_aa: CATSSPRTSGYHNEQFF; cdr3_nt: TGTGCCACCAGCAGCCCCCGTACTAGCGGGTACCACAATGAGCAGTTCTTC; clone_size: many; j_call: TRBJ2-1; d_call: TRBD2; v_call: TRBV15
cdr3_aa: CAWSRQGDTEAFF; cdr3_nt: TGTGCCTGGAGTCGACAGGGAGATACTGAAGCTTTCTTT; clone_size: NA; j_call: TRBJ1-1; d_call: TRBD1; v_call: TRBV30
cdr3_aa: CSARGDRGKTQYF; cdr3_nt: TGCAGTGCTAGAGGGGACAGGGGGAAGACCCAGTACTTC; clone_size: NA; j_call: TRBJ2-5; d_call: TRBD1; v_call: TRBV20-1
cdr3_aa: CASGLSQKRDGYTF; cdr3_nt: TGTGCTAGTGGTTTGTCCCAAAAAAGGGATGGCTACACCTTC; clone_size: NA; j_call: TRBJ1-2; d_call: NA; v_call: TRBV12-5
cdr3_aa: CSASGTGPEAFF; cdr3_nt: TGCAGTGCTAGCGGGACAGGACCTGAAGCTTTCTTT; clone_size: many; j_call: TRBJ1-1; d_call: TRBD1; v_call: TRBV20-1
cdr3_aa: CASRQGTNEKLFF; cdr3_nt: TGTGCCAGCAGACAGGGAACTAATGAAAAACTGTTTTTT; clone_size: many; j_call: TRBJ1-4; d_call: NA; v_call: TRBV6-1
cdr3_aa: CASSLDGQGLPEAFF; cdr3_nt: TGTGCCAGCAGCTTGGATGGACAGGGACTCCCTGAAGCTTTCTTT; clone_size: few; j_call: TRBJ1-1; d_call: TRBD1; v_call: TRBV5-6
cdr3_aa: CASSIGVDRAQQPQHF; cdr3_nt: TGTGCCAGTAGTATAGGAGTAGACAGGGCACAACAGCCCCAGCATTTT; clone_size: many; j_call: TRBJ1-5; d_call: TRBD1; v_call: TRBV19
cdr3_aa: CASSFPKGLPANEQFF; cdr3_nt: TGTGCCAGCAGCTTCCCGAAGGGACTCCCCGCGAATGAGCAGTTCTTC; clone_size: few; j_call: TRBJ2-1; d_call: NA; v_call: TRBV7-9
cdr3_aa: CASSSTAPPDGETQYF; cdr3_nt: TGTGCCAGCAGCTCGACGGCCCCCCCCGACGGAGAGACCCAGTACTTC; clone_size: once; j_call: TRBJ2-5; d_call: NA; v_call: TRBV7-4
cdr3_aa: CASSPRVPSNQPQHF; cdr3_nt: TGTGCCAGCAGTCCCCGGGTCCCTAGCAATCAGCCCCAGCATTTT; clone_size: NA; j_call: TRBJ1-5; d_call: NA; v_call: TRBV12-3/TRBV12-4
cdr3_aa: CASRRGGETQYF; cdr3_nt: TGTGCCAGCAGAAGAGGGGGAGAGACCCAGTACTTC; clone_size: NA; j_call: TRBJ2-5; d_call: NA; v_call: TRBV28
cdr3_aa: CATSRDWSDTQYF; cdr3_nt: TGTGCCACCAGCAGAGATTGGTCAGATACGCAGTATTTT; clone_size: many; j_call: TRBJ2-3; d_call: NA; v_call: TRBV15
cdr3_aa: CASAKYQGDTDTQYF; cdr3_nt: TGTGCCAGCGCTAAGTACCAGGGGGACACAGATACGCAGTATTTT; clone_size: many; j_call: TRBJ2-3; d_call: TRBD1; v_call: TRBV6-1
cdr3_aa: CSVEVSGSGYGYTF; cdr3_nt: TGCAGCGTTGAAGTCTCAGGGAGCGGCTATGGCTACACCTTC; clone_size: once; j_call: TRBJ1-2; d_call: NA; v_call: TRBV29-1
cdr3_aa: CASSGEQGSNQPQHF; cdr3_nt: TGTGCCAGCAGCGGAGAACAGGGGAGCAATCAGCCCCAGCATTTT; clone_size: NA; j_call: TRBJ1-5; d_call: TRBD1; v_call: TRBV2
cdr3_aa: CASSHPSGVEQFF; cdr3_nt: TGCGCCAGCAGCCACCCCTCAGGGGTTGAGCAGTTCTTC; clone_size: few; j_call: TRBJ2-1; d_call: NA; v_call: TRBV4-1
cdr3_aa: CANRASLAYNEQSF; cdr3_nt: TGTGCCAACAGGGCAAGTCTAGCCTACAATGAGCAGTCCTTC; clone_size: NA; j_call: TRBJ2-1; d_call: NA; v_call: TRBV6-5
cdr3_aa: CASSYMGSGELFF; cdr3_nt: TGTGCCAGCAGCTACATGGGGAGCGGGGAGCTGTTTTTT; clone_size: many; j_call: TRBJ2-2; d_call: NA; v_call: TRBV7-2
cdr3_aa: CASSQTPDEQFF; cdr3_nt: TGTGCCAGCAGCCAAACCCCCGATGAGCAGTTCTTC; clone_size: few; j_call: TRBJ2-1; d_call: NA; v_call: TRBV7-9
cdr3_aa: CSARDRSRAYEQFF; cdr3_nt: TGCAGTGCTAGAGATCGGTCCCGGGCGTATGAGCAGTTCTTC; clone_size: many; j_call: TRBJ2-1; d_call: NA; v_call: TRBV20-1
cdr3_aa: CASSLGQGPEKLFF; cdr3_nt: TGTGCCAGCAGCTTGGGACAGGGGCCCGAAAAACTGTTTTTT; clone_size: NA; j_call: TRBJ1-4; d_call: TRBD1; v_call: TRBV7-6
cdr3_aa: CASSLDVGTDTQYF; cdr3_nt: TGTGCCAGCAGCTTAGATGTAGGTACAGATACGCAGTATTTT; clone_size: many; j_call: TRBJ2-3; d_call: NA; v_call: TRBV7-2
cdr3_aa: CSVVSGGNTEAFF; cdr3_nt: TGCAGCGTGGTCTCAGGGGGGAACACTGAAGCTTTCTTT; clone_size: few; j_call: TRBJ1-1; d_call: TRBD1; v_call: TRBV29-1
cdr3_aa: CSAHRAGNAYNEQYF; cdr3_nt: TGCAGTGCGCATCGAGCGGGAAATGCCTACAACGAGCAGTACTTC; clone_size: NA; j_call: TRBJ2-7; d_call: TRBD2; v_call: TRBV20-1
cdr3_aa: CSADSGSHNEQFF; cdr3_nt: TGCAGTGCTGATAGCGGGAGTCACAATGAGCAGTTCTTC; clone_size: many; j_call: TRBJ2-1; d_call: TRBD2; v_call: TRBV20-1
cdr3_aa: CASTVRGAYNEQFF; cdr3_nt: TGTGCCAGCACCGTCCGGGGGGCCTACAATGAGCAGTTCTTC; clone_size: few; j_call: TRBJ2-1; d_call: TRBD2; v_call: TRBV3-1
cdr3_aa: CASSDDRVNEQFF; cdr3_nt: TGTGCCAGCAGTGATGATCGGGTGAATGAGCAGTTCTTC; clone_size: few; j_call: TRBJ2-1; d_call: NA; v_call: TRBV2
cdr3_aa: CASSLRRAGPAQVGELFF; cdr3_nt: TGTGCCAGCAGCTTACGTCGTGCAGGGCCCGCGCAAGTCGGGGAGCTGTTTTTT; clone_size: few; j_call: TRBJ2-2; d_call: NA; v_call: TRBV7-2
cdr3_aa: CASKGEQRAPKQYF; cdr3_nt: TGTGCCAGCAAGGGTGAGCAGCGGGCCCCAAAGCAGTACTTC; clone_size: NA; j_call: TRBJ2-7; d_call: NA; v_call: TRBV2
cdr3_aa: CASSLDVTKETQYF; cdr3_nt: TGTGCCAGCAGCTTAGATGTCACAAAAGAGACCCAGTACTTC; clone_size: many; j_call: TRBJ2-5; d_call: NA; v_call: TRBV7-9
cdr3_aa: CASSDGLAGDNEQFF; cdr3_nt: TGTGCCAGCAGTGACGGACTAGCGGGAGACAATGAGCAGTTCTTC; clone_size: many; j_call: TRBJ2-1; d_call: TRBD2; v_call: TRBV25-1
cdr3_aa: CASSYTYQETQYF; cdr3_nt: TGCGCCAGCAGCTATACCTACCAAGAGACCCAGTACTTC; clone_size: NA; j_call: TRBJ2-5; d_call: NA; v_call: TRBV4-1